What follows are 10 T cell receptor beta chains derived from one specimen sequenced in a study of T-cell reconstitution after alpha-beta-depleted transplantation in children. TCRbeta library preparation incorporated unique molecular identifiers. TCRdb reprocessed the PCR reads via MiXCR and lists one record per CDR3 protein. The table records about 410,000 distinct CDR3 sequences, over 20% of them present only once. The material was PBMCs from the stem cell graft donor, obtained from the stem cell graft. These receptors all stem from a human donor who donated a stem cell graft to a child with acute myeloid leukemia.

This clonotype was seen ten or more times. DNA for the CDR3: TGCAGCGGGTCGACAGGGTGGAACACTGAAGCTTTCTTT. Amino acids: CSGSTGWNTEAFF. The genes are TRBV29-1 and TRBJ1-1; 7 bases are a match to TRBD1. This CDR3 is 13 amino acids long. Germline V lookup: CDR1 SQVTM, CDR2 ANQGSEA. V shed 7 bases and J 1 base; nucleotides not matched to a gene: 6.

There are many counts of this clonotype. This chain connects TRBV20-1 to TRBJ2-1; TRBD1 is a possible D gene (6 bases). The CDR3 is 15 residues long. Between the trimmed V and J ends, which lost 6 bases and 4 bases, there was a span of 19 bases. From germline, CDR1 is DFQATT and CDR2 SNEGSKA (reference sequence). In DNA form, the CDR3 reads TGCAGTGCGGAGACCGGGACACCAATATACAATGAGCAGTTCTTC. This codes for CSAETGTPIYNEQFF.

There are many counts of this clonotype. This chain joins TRBV7-9 and TRBJ2-7; D ambiguous. The CDR3 is 13 residues long. V was clipped by 5 bases and J by 3 bases, with 11 bases between them. Germline lookup yields CDR1 SEHNR and CDR2 FQNEAQ (reference sequence). The CDR3 DNA sequence: TGTGCCAGCAGCCCAGGTCAGCTCTACGAGCAGTACTTC. It is translated as CASSPGQLYEQYF.

This clonotype was observed many times. The J gene is TRBJ2-7, the V gene TRBV12-3 or TRBV12-4, with D perhaps matching TRBD2 (6 bases). The CDR3 spans 14 residues. The V gene lost 9 bases and the J gene lost 4 bases, with 19 bases spanning the gap. The CDR3 loop is CARGPGVGIYEQYF. CDR3 sequence (DNA): TGTGCCAGAGGGCCGGGGGTCGGGATATACGAGCAGTACTTC.

The V and J genes are TRBV24-1 and TRBJ2-4; 9 positions agree with TRBD1. The CDR3 is made up of 15 amino acids. Unmatched junction bases numbered 2, after V lost 2 bases and J lost 4 bases. Germline V gene data show CDR1 as KGHDR and CDR2 as SFDVKD. The CDR3 nucleotides are TGTGCCACCAGTGATTCGGGACAGGGAAAAAACATTCAGTACTTC. Protein product: CATSDSGQGKNIQYF.

The J gene is TRBJ2-3, the V gene TRBV7-6, with 9 positions matching TRBD1. V was pared by 2 bases and J by 4 bases, with 4 bases of the junction left unmatched. The CDR3 covers 15 residues. The germline CDR1 and CDR2 sequences are SGHVS and FNYEAQ. The CDR3 protein is CASSLYWTGADTQYF. The CDR3 coding sequence is TGTGCCAGCAGCTTATATTGGACAGGGGCAGATACGCAGTATTTT.

This clonotype has a handful of counts. The rearrangement joins TRBV7-2 to TRBJ2-1; D uncertain. CDR3 length equals 13 residues. In germline, CDR1 is SGHTA, CDR2 FQGNSA. Trimming took off 3 bases at V and 7 bases at J, with 10 bases between the two ends. Written as DNA, the CDR3 is TGTGCCAGCAGCTTTGGCCTCGCTAATGAGCAGTTCTTC. It codes for CASSFGLANEQFF.

V and J are TRBV30 and TRBJ1-4; D might be TRBD1 (6 bases). The ends were cut back, 8 bases at V and 8 bases at J, with 15 bases in the middle. The CDR3 spans 12 residues. Germline loops: CDR1 GTSNPN, CDR2 SVGIG (reference sequence). The CDR3, as DNA: TGTGCCCGGGACATGACTGGAGAAAAACTGTTTTTT. Translation: CARDMTGEKLFF.

The chain uses TRBV29-1 and TRBJ1-1, with a possible D match to TRBD1 (6 bases). Germline V gives CDR1 SQVTM, CDR2 ANQGSEA. V was cut by 6 bases and J by 5 bases, with 19 bases left in between. The CDR3 totals 14 residues. The CDR3 DNA is TGCAGCGTCCAAGGACAGCCTAAGGAGACTGAAGCTTTCTTT. It encodes CSVQGQPKETEAFF.

The CDR3 DNA reads TGCAGTGCTAGAGATACCCTTAGCGGGTCCGGGGATGAGCAGTTCTTC. Amino acid sequence: CSARDTLSGSGDEQFF. This chain connects TRBV20-1 to TRBJ2-1; 7 nucleotides line up with TRBD2. The CDR3 covers 16 residues. CDR1 and CDR2 (germline): DFQATT, SNEGSKA (reference sequence). The ends lost 0 bases at V and 8 bases at J; junction bases unmatched: 13.